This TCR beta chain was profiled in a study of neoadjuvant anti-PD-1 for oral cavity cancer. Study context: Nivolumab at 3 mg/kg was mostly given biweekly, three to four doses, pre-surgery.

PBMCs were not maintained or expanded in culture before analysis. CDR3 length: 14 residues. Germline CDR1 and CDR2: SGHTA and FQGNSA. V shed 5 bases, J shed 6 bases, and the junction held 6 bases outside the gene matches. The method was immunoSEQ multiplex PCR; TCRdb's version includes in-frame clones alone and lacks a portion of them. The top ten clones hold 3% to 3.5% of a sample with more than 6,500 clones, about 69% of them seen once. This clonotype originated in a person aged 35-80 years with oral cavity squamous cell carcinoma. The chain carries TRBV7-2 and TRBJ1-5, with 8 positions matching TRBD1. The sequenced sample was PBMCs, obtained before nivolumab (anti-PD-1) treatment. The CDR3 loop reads CASSPQGAGQPQHF. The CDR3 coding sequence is TGTGCCAGCAGCCCCCAGGGGGCGGGTCAGCCCCAGCATTTT. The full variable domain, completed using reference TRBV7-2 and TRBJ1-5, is GAGVSQSPSNKVTEKGKDVELRCDPISGHTALYWYRQSLGQGLEFLIYFQGNSAPDKSGLPSDRFSAERTGGSVSTLTIQRTQQEDSAVYLCASSPQGAGQPQHFGDGTRLSIL.